These 20 T cell receptor beta chains share one sample of origin, sequenced in a study of T cells in Graves' hyperthyroidism and ophthalmopathy. Researchers amplified the TCR beta CDR3 regions from RNA transcripts. First-round RT-PCR targeting the TCR CDR3 was performed with the HTBI primer set. TCRdb itself ran the multiplex PCR reads through MiXCR, one entry per CDR3 protein. Altogether fewer than 750,000 distinct CDR3 sequences are present, roughly 15% being singletons, with the ten largest covering around 13%. Specimen: blood. Receptors were obtained from a woman in her fifties or sixties with Graves' ophthalmopathy.

This clonotype showed up many times. The rearrangement joins TRBV28 to TRBJ1-4; 7 bases are a match to TRBD1. CDR1 and CDR2 from the germline V gene are MDHEN and SYDVKM. With 7 bases clipped from V and 2 bases from J, the junction kept 10 bases outside the gene matches. CDR3 length equals 16 residues. The CDR3 spells CASMSFRGRTNEKLFF. CDR3 DNA sequence: TGTGCCAGCATGAGCTTTAGGGGGCGGACTAATGAAAAACTGTTTTTT. Using reference TRBV28 and TRBJ1-4 for the parts outside the CDR3, the full variable domain is DVKVTQSSRYLVKRTGEKVFLECVQDMDHENMFWYRQDPGLGLRLIYFSYDVKMKEKGDIPEGYSVSREKKERFSLILESASTNQTSMYLCASMSFRGRTNEKLFFGSGTQLSVL.

This clonotype came up a few times. The chain has TRBV9 and TRBJ2-5; D tentatively fits TRBD1 or TRBD2 (7 bases each). The CDR3 is 15 residues long. The V gene lost 6 bases and the J gene lost 3 bases, with 18 bases spanning the gap. Germline V gene lookup returns CDR1 SGDLS and CDR2 YYNGEE. CDR3 protein: CASTGGGTAKETQYF. CDR3 nucleotide sequence: TGTGCCAGCACTGGGGGGGGGACAGCCAAAGAGACCCAGTACTTC.

The CDR3: CASSQGGTGLEYNEQFF. CDR3 nucleotides: TGTGCCAGCAGCCAAGGAGGGACGGGACTAGAGTACAATGAGCAGTTCTTC. The chain couples TRBV4-2 to TRBJ2-1; 8 bases map to TRBD2. This CDR3 is 17 amino acids long. The J segment lost 4 bases and the V segment lost 1 base, leaving 9 bases of the junction unmatched. Germline V gene lookup returns CDR1 LGHNA and CDR2 YNFKEQ.

This clonotype was counted between two and nine times. This chain joins TRBV25-1 and TRBJ2-1; 7 nucleotides align to TRBD1. The germline V gene encodes CDR1 MGHDK and CDR2 SYGVNS. V dropped 6 bases and J dropped 6; count of bases not matched to a gene: 5. The CDR3 has 13 amino acids. The CDR3 is CASRGQVRNEQFF. The CDR3 DNA follows: TGTGCCAGCAGAGGACAGGTACGCAATGAGCAGTTCTTC.

There are many counts of this clonotype. The rearrangement joins TRBV7-2 to TRBJ1-4; D ambiguous. This CDR3 comprises 14 residues. The germline V gene encodes CDR1 SGHTA and CDR2 FQGNSA. V was trimmed by 5 bases and J by 3 bases, leaving 10 bases between them. The CDR3 region is CASSKEVANEKLFF. CDR3 nucleotides: TGTGCCAGCAGCAAGGAAGTAGCTAATGAAAAACTGTTTTTT.

This clonotype was counted between two and nine times. In DNA form, the CDR3 reads TGCAGCAGCGGCCGGACCGGGTACAATGAGCAGTTCTTC. This encodes CSSGRTGYNEQFF. This chain uses TRBV29-1 with TRBJ2-1; D possibly corresponds to TRBD2 (5 bases). Germline CDR1 and CDR2: SQVTM and ANQGSEA. The CDR3 totals 13 residues. Trimming took off 8 bases at V and 4 bases at J, with 15 bases between the two ends.

In this sample, this clonotype turned up many times. The chain carries TRBV12-3 or TRBV12-4 and TRBJ2-1; 7 positions agree with TRBD1. After removal of 1 base from V and 8 bases from J, the junction contained 5 bases not matched to a gene. CDR3 size: 14 residues. CDR3 DNA: TGTGCCAGCAGTTTAGGACAGGGCTGGCATGAGCAGTTCTTC. It codes for CASSLGQGWHEQFF.

This clonotype has a handful of counts. The rearrangement uses TRBV6-2 or TRBV6-3 and TRBJ1-2; TRBD1 matches at 9 bases. Unmatched junction bases numbered 11, after V lost 5 bases and J lost 4 bases. This CDR3 has 16 amino acids. Per the germline V gene, CDR1 is MNHEY and CDR2 is SVGEGT. The CDR3 loop is CASSMKGTGRPYGYTF. The CDR3 DNA reads as TGTGCCAGCAGTATGAAGGGGACAGGGCGTCCCTATGGCTACACCTTC.

Many counts were recorded for this clonotype. The chain carries TRBV7-9 and TRBJ2-5; 8 positions agree with TRBD2. This CDR3 is 15 amino acids long. The germline CDR1 and CDR2 sequences are SEHNR and FQNEAQ (reference sequence). V lost 1 base and J lost 4; bases outside the gene matches: 5. The CDR3 loop reads CASSLGLALGETQYF. The CDR3 DNA reads as TGTGCCAGCAGCTTAGGACTAGCGTTGGGAGAGACCCAGTACTTC.

This chain links TRBV10-3 with TRBJ2-7, with 8 nucleotides matching TRBD1. Germline CDR1 is ENHRY and CDR2 is SYGVKD. This CDR3 is 15 amino acids long. V dropped 0 bases and J dropped 2; count of bases not matched to a gene: 3. Here the CDR3 reads CAISESGTGPYEQYF. The CDR3, as DNA: TGTGCCATCAGTGAGTCGGGGACAGGCCCCTACGAGCAGTACTTC.

A few counts support this clonotype. Just one base apart from a much larger clone, this may be a read error. The chain combines TRBV7-9 with TRBJ2-3; D unclear. The CDR3 sequence is 12 residues long. The ends were cut back, 5 bases at V and 10 bases at J, with 13 bases in the middle. Germline V CDR1 and CDR2: SEHNR, FQNEAQ (reference sequence). This CDR3 is CASSGTRDAQYF. The CDR3 coding sequence is TGTGCCAGCAGCGGAACAAGGGATGCGCAGTATTTT.

This clonotype appeared a few times. V and J are TRBV5-8 and TRBJ2-7, with D unclear. CDR3 length: 14 amino acids. The germline V gene has CDR1 SGHTS and CDR2 YDEGEE. V was cut by 0 bases and J by 2 bases, with 9 bases left in between. The CDR3 reads CASSLELEAYEQYF. As DNA, the CDR3 is TGTGCCAGCAGCTTGGAACTGGAAGCCTACGAGCAGTACTTC.

V gene TRBV19 combines with J gene TRBJ1-1; D is ambiguous. Germline lookup yields CDR1 LNHDA and CDR2 SQIVND (reference sequence). V was trimmed by 1 base and J by 5 bases, leaving 8 bases between them. The CDR3 has 13 amino acids. Here the CDR3 reads CASSIGPWTEAFF. The CDR3 nucleotides read TGTGCCAGTAGTATAGGACCTTGGACTGAAGCTTTCTTT.

This chain joins TRBV6-9 and TRBJ2-5; 7 bases agree with TRBD2. This CDR3 has 14 residues. Trimming cost V 3 bases and J 12 bases; bases outside gene matches: 13. Germline CDR1 and CDR2: MNHGY and SVAAGI. Here the CDR3 DNA reads TGTGCCAGCAGTTACGGCCAGACGGGGCGGGGGAAGTACTTC. Translation gives CASSYGQTGRGKYF.

This clonotype was seen many times. The CDR3: CASRGRGTLYEQYF. The CDR3 coding sequence is TGTGCCAGCAGGGGCAGGGGGACTCTCTACGAGCAGTACTTC. This chain connects TRBV2 to TRBJ2-7; D is perhaps TRBD1 (7 bases). Between the trimmed V and J ends, which lost 6 bases and 3 bases, there was a span of 15 bases. CDR1 and CDR2 (germline): SNHLY, FYNNEI. This CDR3 is 14 amino acids long.

This clonotype was observed at least ten times. The chain employs TRBV29-1 and TRBJ2-1; 7 bases agree with TRBD2. CDR1 SQVTM and CDR2 ANQGSEA come from the germline V gene. The CDR3 covers 13 residues. V shed 8 bases and J 5 bases; nucleotides not matched to a gene: 9. In DNA, the CDR3 is TGCAGCACCTTGGGGGGGACGGACAATGAGCAGTTCTTC. The encoded protein is CSTLGGTDNEQFF.

The V and J genes are TRBV20-1 and TRBJ2-1; D might be TRBD1 or TRBD2, each matching 5 bases. Germline CDR1 and CDR2: DFQATT and SNEGSKA (reference sequence). V was pared by 3 bases and J by 12 bases, with 15 bases between. This CDR3 region has 12 residues. Here the CDR3 reads CSASGITRVQFF. CDR3 DNA sequence: TGCAGTGCTAGCGGGATCACCAGGGTGCAGTTCTTC.

The rearrangement links TRBV19 to TRBJ1-4; 7 bases match TRBD1. In germline, CDR1 is LNHDA, CDR2 SQIVND (reference sequence). V shed 4 bases, J shed 5 bases, and the junction held 10 bases outside the gene matches. The length of the CDR3 is 16 residues. CDR3 residues: CASSSLRGGRNEKLFF. The CDR3 nucleotides read TGTGCCAGTAGTAGCCTCCGAGGGGGCCGAAATGAAAAACTGTTTTTT.

This clonotype was seen ten or more times. The V call is TRBV20-1, the J call TRBJ2-1, with 11 bases aligning to TRBD2. Per the germline V gene, CDR1 is DFQATT and CDR2 is SNEGSKA (reference sequence). V was pared by 1 base and J by 7 bases, with 9 bases of the junction left unmatched. CDR3 size: 16 residues. CDR3 in amino acids: CSARGRLAGPGNEQFF. The CDR3 DNA sequence: TGCAGTGCTAGAGGAAGACTAGCGGGGCCAGGTAATGAGCAGTTCTTC.

This clonotype was detected only a few times. The chain uses TRBV12-3 or TRBV12-4 and TRBJ2-2; TRBD2 matches 11 bases. The CDR3 is 17 amino acids. The junction had 12 bases not matched to a gene; V was cut back by 9 bases and J by 3 bases. The DNA of the CDR3 is TGTGCCAGTTTGGAGGGGCTAGCGGGAGGATACACCGGGGAGCTGTTTTTT. Protein: CASLEGLAGGYTGELFF.